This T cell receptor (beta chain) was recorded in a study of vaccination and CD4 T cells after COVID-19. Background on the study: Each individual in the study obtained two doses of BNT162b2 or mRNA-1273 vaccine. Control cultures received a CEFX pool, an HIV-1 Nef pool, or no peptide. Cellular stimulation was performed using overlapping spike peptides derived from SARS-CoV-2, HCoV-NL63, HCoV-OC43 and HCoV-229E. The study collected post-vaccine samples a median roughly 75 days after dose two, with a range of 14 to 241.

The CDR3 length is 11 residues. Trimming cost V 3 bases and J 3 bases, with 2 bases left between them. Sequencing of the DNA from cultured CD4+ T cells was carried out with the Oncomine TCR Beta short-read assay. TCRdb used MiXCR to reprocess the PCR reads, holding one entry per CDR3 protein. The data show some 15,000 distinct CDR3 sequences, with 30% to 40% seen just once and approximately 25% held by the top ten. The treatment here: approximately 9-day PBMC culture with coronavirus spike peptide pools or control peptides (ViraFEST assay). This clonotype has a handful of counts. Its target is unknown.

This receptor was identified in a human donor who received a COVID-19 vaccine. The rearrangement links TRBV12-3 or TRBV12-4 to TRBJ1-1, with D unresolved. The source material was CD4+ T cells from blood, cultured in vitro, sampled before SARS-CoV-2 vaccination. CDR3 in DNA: TGTGCCAGCAGTTTTCACACTGAAGCTTTCTTT. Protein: CASSFHTEAFF.